The subject of this entry is one T cell receptor (beta chain). One end of the junction fails to match germline, which may point to a read error. They got blood RNA out of unsorted whole blood and also pulled out germline DNA. The sample comes from a study of tumor-infiltrating lymphocytes in primary liver carcinoma. Study details: There were tumors of stage T1-T3 N0M0, each 4.2 to 10 cm across. Sequencing of the samples generated roughly 3.65 to 7.13 million productive TCRbeta reads, with similar yields across tissue types.

The CDR3 has 13 residues. Germline V gives CDR1 SGHAT, CDR2 FQNNGV. Making TCR beta cDNA involved roughly 0.55 ug total RNA and a constant-region primer. Amplification in three nested multiplex PCR rounds with slightly modified ARM-PCR gave rise to TCR beta libraries. TRBV1-TRBV30 forward primers paired with a C-beta reverse primer were used in the first two PCR rounds, which ran roughly 11 cycles each. TCRdb used MiXCR to reprocess the multiplex PCR reads, holding one entry per CDR3 protein. This sample has some 200,000 distinct CDR3 sequences, with roughly 61% found just once. Material: peripheral blood. The clonotype comes from a woman aged 55-75 years with primary liver carcinoma and hepatitis B virus infection. This chain uses TRBV11-2 with TRBJ2-2, with D unresolved. Here the CDR3 DNA reads TGTGTCAGCAGCCCCCTATTGGGCGGGGAGCTGTTTTTT. Its protein product is CVSSPLLGGELFF.